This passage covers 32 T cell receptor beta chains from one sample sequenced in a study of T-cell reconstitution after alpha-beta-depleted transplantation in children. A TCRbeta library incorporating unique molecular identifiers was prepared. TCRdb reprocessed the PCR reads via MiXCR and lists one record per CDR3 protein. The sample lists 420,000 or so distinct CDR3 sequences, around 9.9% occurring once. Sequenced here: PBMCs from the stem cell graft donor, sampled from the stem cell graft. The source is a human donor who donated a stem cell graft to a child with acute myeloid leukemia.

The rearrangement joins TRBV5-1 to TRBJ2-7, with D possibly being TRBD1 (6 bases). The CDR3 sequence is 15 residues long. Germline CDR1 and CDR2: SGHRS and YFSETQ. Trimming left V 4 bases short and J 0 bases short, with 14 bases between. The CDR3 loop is CASSPGQGYSYEQYV. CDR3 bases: TGCGCCAGCAGCCCGGGACAAGGATACTCCTACGAGCAGTACGTC.

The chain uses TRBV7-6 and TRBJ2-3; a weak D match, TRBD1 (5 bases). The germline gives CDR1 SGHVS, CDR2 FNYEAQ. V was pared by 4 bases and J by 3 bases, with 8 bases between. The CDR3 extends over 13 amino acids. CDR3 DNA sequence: TGTGCCAGCAGCTCGACAGCTACAGATACGCAGTATTTT. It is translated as CASSSTATDTQYF.

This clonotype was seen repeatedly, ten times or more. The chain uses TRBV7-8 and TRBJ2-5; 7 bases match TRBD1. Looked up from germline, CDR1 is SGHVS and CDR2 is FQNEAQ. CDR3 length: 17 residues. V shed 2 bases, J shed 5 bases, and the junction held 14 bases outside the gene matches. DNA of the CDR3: TGTGCCAGCAGCTTATACGACGCGACAGGGACGGGGGAGACCCAGTACTTC. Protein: CASSLYDATGTGETQYF.

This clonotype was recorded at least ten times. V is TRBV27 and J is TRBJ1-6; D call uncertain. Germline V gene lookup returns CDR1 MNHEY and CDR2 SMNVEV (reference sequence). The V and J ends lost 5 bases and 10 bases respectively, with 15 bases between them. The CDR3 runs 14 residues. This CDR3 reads CASSPQRWTSPLHF. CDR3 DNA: TGTGCCAGCAGTCCGCAGCGGTGGACCTCACCCCTCCACTTT.

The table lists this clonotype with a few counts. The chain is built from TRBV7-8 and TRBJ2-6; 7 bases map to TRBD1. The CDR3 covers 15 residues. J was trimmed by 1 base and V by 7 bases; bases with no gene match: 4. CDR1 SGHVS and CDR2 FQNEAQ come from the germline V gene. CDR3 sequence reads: CASTLQGSGANVLTF. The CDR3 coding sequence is TGTGCCAGCACCCTACAGGGGTCTGGGGCCAACGTCCTGACTTTC.

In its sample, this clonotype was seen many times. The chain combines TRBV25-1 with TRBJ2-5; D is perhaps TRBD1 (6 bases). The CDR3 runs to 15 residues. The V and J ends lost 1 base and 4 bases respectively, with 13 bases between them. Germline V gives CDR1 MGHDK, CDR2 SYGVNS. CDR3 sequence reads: CASSEWAGVVETQYF. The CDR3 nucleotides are TGTGCCAGCAGTGAATGGGCAGGGGTTGTAGAGACCCAGTACTTC.

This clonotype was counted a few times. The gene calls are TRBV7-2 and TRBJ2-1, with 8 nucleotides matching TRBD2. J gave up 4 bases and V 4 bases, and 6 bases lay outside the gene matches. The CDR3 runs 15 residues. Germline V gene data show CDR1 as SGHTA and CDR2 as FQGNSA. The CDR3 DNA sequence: TGTGCCAGCAGCTCTGATAGCGGGATTTACAATGAGCAGTTCTTC. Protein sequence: CASSSDSGIYNEQFF.

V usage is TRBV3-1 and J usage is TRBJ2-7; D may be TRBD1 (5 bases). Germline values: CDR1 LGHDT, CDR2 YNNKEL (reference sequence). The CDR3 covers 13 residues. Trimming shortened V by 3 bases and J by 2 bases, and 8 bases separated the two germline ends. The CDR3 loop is CASSHQGTYEQYF. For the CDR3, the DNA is TGTGCCAGCAGCCACCAGGGTACCTACGAGCAGTACTTC.

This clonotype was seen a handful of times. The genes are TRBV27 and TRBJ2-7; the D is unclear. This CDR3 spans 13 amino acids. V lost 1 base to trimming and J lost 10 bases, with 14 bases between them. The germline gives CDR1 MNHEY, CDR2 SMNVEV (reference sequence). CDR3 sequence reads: CASSLYSGPYQYF. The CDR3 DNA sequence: TGTGCCAGCAGTTTATACAGTGGGCCCTACCAGTACTTC.

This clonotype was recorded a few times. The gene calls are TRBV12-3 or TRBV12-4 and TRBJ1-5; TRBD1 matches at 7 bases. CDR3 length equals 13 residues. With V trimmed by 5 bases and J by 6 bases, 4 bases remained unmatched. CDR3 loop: CASSTGAVQPQHF. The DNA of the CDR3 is TGTGCCAGCAGTACAGGGGCGGTTCAGCCCCAGCATTTT.

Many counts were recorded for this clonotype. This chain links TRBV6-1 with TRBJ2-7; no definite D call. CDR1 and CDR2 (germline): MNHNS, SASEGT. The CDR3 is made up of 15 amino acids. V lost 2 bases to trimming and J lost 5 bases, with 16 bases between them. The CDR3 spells CASSEFTAGSDEQYV. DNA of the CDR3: TGTGCCAGCAGTGAATTCACGGCAGGTAGTGACGAGCAGTACGTC.

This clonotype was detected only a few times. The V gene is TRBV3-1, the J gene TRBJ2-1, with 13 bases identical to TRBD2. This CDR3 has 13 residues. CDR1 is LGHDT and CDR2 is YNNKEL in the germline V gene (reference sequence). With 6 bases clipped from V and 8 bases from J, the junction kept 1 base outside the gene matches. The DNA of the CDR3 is TGTGCCAGCAGGGGACTAGCGGGATATGAGCAGTTCTTC. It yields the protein CASRGLAGYEQFF.

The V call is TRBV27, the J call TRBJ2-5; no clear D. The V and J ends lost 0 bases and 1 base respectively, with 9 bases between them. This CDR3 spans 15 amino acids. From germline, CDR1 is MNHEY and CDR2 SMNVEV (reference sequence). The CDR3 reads CASSLSRLFQETQYF. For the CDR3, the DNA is TGTGCCAGCAGTTTATCACGACTCTTCCAAGAGACCCAGTACTTC.

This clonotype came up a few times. The CDR3 loop is CASSPIPLAKNIQYF. The CDR3 bases are TGTGCCAGCTCACCTATCCCACTAGCCAAAAACATTCAGTACTTC. The chain links TRBV18 to TRBJ2-4; D remains unclear. The germline gives CDR1 KGHSH, CDR2 LQKENI. CDR3 length: 15 residues. Between the trimmed V and J ends, which lost 3 bases and 0 bases, there was a span of 9 bases. Variable domain in full (rest from reference TRBV18 and TRBJ2-4): NAGVMQNPRHLVRRRGQEARLRCSPMKGHSHVYWYRQLPEEGLKFMVYLQKENIIDESGMPKERFSAEFPKEGPSILRIQQVVRGDSAAYFCASSPIPLAKNIQYFGAGTRLSVL.

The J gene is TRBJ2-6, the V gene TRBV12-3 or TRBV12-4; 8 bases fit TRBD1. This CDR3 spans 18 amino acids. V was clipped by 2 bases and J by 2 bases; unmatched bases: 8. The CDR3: CASSLKAGGVTGANVLTF. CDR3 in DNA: TGTGCCAGCAGTTTAAAGGCAGGGGGCGTAACTGGGGCCAACGTCCTGACTTTC.

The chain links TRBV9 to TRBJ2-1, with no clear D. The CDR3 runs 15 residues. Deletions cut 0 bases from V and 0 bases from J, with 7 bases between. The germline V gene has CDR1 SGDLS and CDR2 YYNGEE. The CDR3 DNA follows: TGTGCCAGCAGCGTAGGAACAGCCTCCTACAATGAGCAGTTCTTC. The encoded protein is CASSVGTASYNEQFF. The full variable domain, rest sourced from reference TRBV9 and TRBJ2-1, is DSGVTQTPKHLITATGQRVTLRCSPRSGDLSVYWYQQSLDQGLQFLIQYYNGEERAKGNILERFSAQQFPDLHSELNLSSLELGDSALYFCASSVGTASYNEQFFGPGTRLTVL.

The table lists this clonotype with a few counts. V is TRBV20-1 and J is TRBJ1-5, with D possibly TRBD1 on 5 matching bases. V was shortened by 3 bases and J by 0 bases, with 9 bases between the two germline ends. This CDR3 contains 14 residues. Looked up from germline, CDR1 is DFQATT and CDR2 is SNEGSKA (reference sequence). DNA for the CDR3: TGCAGTGCTAGCGGCAGGGCTAGCAATCAGCCCCAGCATTTT. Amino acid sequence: CSASGRASNQPQHF.

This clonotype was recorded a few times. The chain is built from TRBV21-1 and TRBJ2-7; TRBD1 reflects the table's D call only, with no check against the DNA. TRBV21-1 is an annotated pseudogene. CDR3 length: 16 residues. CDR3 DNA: TGTGCCAGCAGCTCGATGGGACAGGGGGACACCTACGAGCAGTACTTC. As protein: CASSSMGQGDTYEQYF.

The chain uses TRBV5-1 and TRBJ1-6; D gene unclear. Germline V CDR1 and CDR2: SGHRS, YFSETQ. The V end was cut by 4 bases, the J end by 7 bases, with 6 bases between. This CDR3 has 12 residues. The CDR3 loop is CASSDGNSPLHF. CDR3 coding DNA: TGCGCCAGCAGCGACGGAAATTCACCCCTCCACTTT.

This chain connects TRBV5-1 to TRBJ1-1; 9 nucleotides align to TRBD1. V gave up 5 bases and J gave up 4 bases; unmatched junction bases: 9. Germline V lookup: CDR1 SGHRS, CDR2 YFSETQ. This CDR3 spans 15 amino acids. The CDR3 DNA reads TGCGCCAGCAGATCCGGGGACAGGGCTAGCACTGAAGCTTTCTTT. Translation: CASRSGDRASTEAFF.

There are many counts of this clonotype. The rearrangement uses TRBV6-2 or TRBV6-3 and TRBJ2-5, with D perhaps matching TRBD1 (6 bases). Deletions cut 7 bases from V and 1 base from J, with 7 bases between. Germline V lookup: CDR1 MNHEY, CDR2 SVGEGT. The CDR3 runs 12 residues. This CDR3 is CASTDSQETQYF. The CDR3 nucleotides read TGTGCCAGCACGGACAGCCAAGAGACCCAGTACTTC.

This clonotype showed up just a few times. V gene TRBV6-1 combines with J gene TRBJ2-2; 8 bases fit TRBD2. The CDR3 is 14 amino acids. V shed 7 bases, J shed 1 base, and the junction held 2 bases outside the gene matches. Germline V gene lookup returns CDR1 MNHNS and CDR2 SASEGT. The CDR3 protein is CASKREWNTGELFF. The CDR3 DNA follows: TGTGCCAGCAAGCGGGAGTGGAACACCGGGGAGCTGTTTTTT.

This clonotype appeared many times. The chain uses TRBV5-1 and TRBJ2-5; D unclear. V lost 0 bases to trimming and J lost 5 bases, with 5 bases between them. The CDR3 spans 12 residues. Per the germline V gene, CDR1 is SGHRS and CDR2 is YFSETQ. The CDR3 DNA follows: TGCGCCAGCAGCTTGGAAGTGGAGACCCAGTACTTC. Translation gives CASSLEVETQYF.

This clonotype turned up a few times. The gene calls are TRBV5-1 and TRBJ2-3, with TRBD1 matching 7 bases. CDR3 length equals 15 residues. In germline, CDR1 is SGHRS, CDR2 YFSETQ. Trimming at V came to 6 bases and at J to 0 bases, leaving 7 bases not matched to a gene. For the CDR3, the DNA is TGCGCCAGCACCCGGACAGGTTCCAGCACAGATACGCAGTATTTT. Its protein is CASTRTGSSTDTQYF.

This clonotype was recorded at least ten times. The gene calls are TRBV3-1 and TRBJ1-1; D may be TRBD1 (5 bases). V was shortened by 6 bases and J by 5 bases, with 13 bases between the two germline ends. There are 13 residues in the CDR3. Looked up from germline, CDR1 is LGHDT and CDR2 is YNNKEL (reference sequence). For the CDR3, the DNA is TGTGCCAGCAGATCGGGACTGCTGACTGAAGCTTTCTTT. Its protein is CASRSGLLTEAFF.

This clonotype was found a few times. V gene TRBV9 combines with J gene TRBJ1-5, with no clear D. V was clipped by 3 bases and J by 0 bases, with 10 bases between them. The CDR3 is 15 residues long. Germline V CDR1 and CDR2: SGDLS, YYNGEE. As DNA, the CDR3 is TGTGCCAGCAGCGGCGGACTCTATAGCAATCAGCCCCAGCATTTT. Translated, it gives CASSGGLYSNQPQHF. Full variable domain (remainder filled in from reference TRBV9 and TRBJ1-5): DSGVTQTPKHLITATGQRVTLRCSPRSGDLSVYWYQQSLDQGLQFLIQYYNGEERAKGNILERFSAQQFPDLHSELNLSSLELGDSALYFCASSGGLYSNQPQHFGDGTRLSIL.

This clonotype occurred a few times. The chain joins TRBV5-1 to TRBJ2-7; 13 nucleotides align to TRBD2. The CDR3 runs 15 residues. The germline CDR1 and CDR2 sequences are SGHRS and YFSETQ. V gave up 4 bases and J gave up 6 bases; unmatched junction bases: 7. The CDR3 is CASSQGLAGEGEQYF. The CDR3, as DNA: TGCGCCAGCAGCCAAGGACTAGCGGGAGAGGGCGAGCAGTACTTC.

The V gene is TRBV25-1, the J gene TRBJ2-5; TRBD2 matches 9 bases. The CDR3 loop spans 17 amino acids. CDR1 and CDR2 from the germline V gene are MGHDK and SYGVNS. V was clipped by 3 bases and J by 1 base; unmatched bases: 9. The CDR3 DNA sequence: TGTGCCAGCAGTGACAAGGGGCGGGGGGGTTTCCAAGAGACCCAGTACTTC. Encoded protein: CASSDKGRGGFQETQYF. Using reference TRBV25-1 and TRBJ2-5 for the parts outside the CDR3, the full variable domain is EADIYQTPRYLVIGTGKKITLECSQTMGHDKMYWYQQDPGMELHLIHYSYGVNSTEKGDLSSESTVSRIRTEHFPLTLESARPSHTSQYLCASSDKGRGGFQETQYFGPGTRLLVL.

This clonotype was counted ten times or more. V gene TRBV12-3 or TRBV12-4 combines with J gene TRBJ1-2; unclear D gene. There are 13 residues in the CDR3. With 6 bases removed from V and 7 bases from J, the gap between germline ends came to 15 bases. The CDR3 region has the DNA TGTGCCAGCAGCAGGACGGGAGGTAGTGGCTACACCTTC. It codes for CASSRTGGSGYTF.

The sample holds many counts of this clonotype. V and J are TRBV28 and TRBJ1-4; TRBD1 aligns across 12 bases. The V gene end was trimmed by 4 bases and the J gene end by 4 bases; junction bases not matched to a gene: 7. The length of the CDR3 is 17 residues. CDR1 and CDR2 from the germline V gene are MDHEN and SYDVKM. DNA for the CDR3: TGTGCCAGCAGTTCCTCCGGGACAGGGGGCCTTAATGAAAAACTGTTTTTT. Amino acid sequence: CASSSSGTGGLNEKLFF.

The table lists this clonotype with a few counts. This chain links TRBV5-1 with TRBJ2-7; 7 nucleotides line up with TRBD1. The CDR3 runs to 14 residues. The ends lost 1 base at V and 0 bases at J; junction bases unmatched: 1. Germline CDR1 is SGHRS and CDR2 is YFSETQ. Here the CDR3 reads CASSLRQGSYEQYF. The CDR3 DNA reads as TGCGCCAGCAGCTTGAGACAGGGCTCCTACGAGCAGTACTTC. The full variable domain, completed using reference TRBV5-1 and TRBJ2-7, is KAGVTQTPRYLIKTRGQQVTLSCSPISGHRSVSWYQQTPGQGLQFLFEYFSETQRNKGNFPGRFSGRQFSNSRSEMNVSTLELGDSALYLCASSLRQGSYEQYFGPGTRLTVT.

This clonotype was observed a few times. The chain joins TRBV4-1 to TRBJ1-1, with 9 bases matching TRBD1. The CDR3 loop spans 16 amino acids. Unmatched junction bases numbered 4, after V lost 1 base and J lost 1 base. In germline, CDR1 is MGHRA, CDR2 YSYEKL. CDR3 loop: CASSQGTGVGNTEAFF. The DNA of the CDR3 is TGCGCCAGCAGCCAAGGGACAGGGGTGGGGAACACTGAAGCTTTCTTT.